These 12 T cell receptor beta chains share one sample of origin, sequenced in a study of blood T cell repertoires in COVID-19. The protocol was immunoSEQ multiplex PCR, while the TCRdb copy is restricted to in-frame clones and leaves out a portion. The sample contains 350,000 to 450,000 clones, 85% to 90% of which appear only once. The specimen was peripheral blood. The receptor set was obtained from a human donor in a cohort sampled during active COVID-19.

This chain uses TRBV7-2 with TRBJ1-6, with 9 bases that match TRBD1. With V trimmed by 4 bases and J by 10 bases, 8 bases remained unmatched. Germline V gives CDR1 SGHTA, CDR2 FQGNSA. The CDR3 contains 15 residues. CDR3 bases: TGTGCCAGCAGCTCAGTGGACAGGGGCGGGTCACCCCTCCACTTT. Translating it yields CASSSVDRGGSPLHF.

This rearrangement joins TRBV3-1 (or the pseudogene TRBV3-2) to TRBJ2-5; 7 bases are shared with TRBD2. J lost 5 bases, V lost 0 bases, and 6 bases had no gene match. The germline CDR1 and CDR2 sequences are LGHDT and YNNKEL (reference sequence). This CDR3 region has 15 residues. The CDR3 DNA is TGTGCCAGCAGCCAAGATTGGACTAGGAGGGAGACCCAGTACTTC. It translates to CASSQDWTRRETQYF.

V usage is TRBV25-1 and J usage is TRBJ1-6; D gene uncertain. The germline V gene encodes CDR1 MGHDK and CDR2 SYGVNS. Trimming left V 5 bases short and J 5 bases short, with 10 bases between. The length of the CDR3 is 14 residues. The CDR3 loop reads CASSRAVDNSPLHF. The CDR3, as DNA: TGTGCCAGCAGTCGAGCTGTCGATAATTCACCCCTCCACTTT.

This sequence joins TRBV13 and TRBJ2-7; TRBD2 might be the D (5 bases). This CDR3 comprises 12 residues. V gave up 5 bases and J gave up 5 bases, with 10 bases separating them. Germline V lookup: CDR1 PRHDT, CDR2 FYEKMQ (reference sequence). The DNA of the CDR3 is TGTGCCAGCAGCGGGCCCGGGAACGAGCAGTACTTC. Translated, it gives CASSGPGNEQYF.

V usage is TRBV28 and J usage is TRBJ1-5; the D is unclear. Germline V gene data show CDR1 as MDHEN and CDR2 as SYDVKM. The CDR3 sequence is 16 residues long. Trimming took 3 bases from V and 1 from J, leaving 13 bases between them. The CDR3 here is CASSFRVGESNQPQHF. For the CDR3, the DNA is TGTGCCAGCAGTTTCCGGGTGGGAGAAAGCAATCAGCCCCAGCATTTT.

This clone came up once. The chain uses TRBV5-1 and TRBJ2-7; a weak D match, TRBD1 (5 bases). The CDR3 spans 15 residues. Germline-derived CDR1 and CDR2 are SGHRS and YFSETQ. V lost 0 bases and J 2 bases, leaving 12 bases between the germline ends. The CDR3 region is CASSLGAGNTYEQYF. CDR3 nucleotide sequence: TGCGCCAGCAGCTTGGGGGCAGGGAATACCTACGAGCAGTACTTC.

This clone was counted once. The V and J genes are TRBV5-5 and TRBJ2-7; tentatively, D is TRBD1 (6 bases). CDR1 is SGHKS and CDR2 is YYEKEE in the germline V gene (reference sequence). V was clipped by 6 bases and J by 2 bases, with 15 bases between them. The length of the CDR3 is 14 residues. The CDR3: CASTKWDNPYEQYF. Here the CDR3 DNA reads TGTGCCAGCACTAAATGGGACAACCCCTACGAGCAGTACTTC.

V is TRBV6-5 and J is TRBJ2-6; D is unresolved. The CDR3 consists of 14 residues. Trimming left V 6 bases short and J 2 bases short, with 8 bases between. CDR1 is MNHEY and CDR2 is SVGAGI in the germline V gene. CDR3 sequence (DNA): TGTGCCAGCAGCCGAGAAGCTGGGGCCAACGTCCTGACTTTC. Residues: CASSREAGANVLTF.

This sequence joins TRBV5-1 and TRBJ2-1, with D tentatively TRBD2 (5 bases). Between the trimmed V and J ends, which lost 4 bases and 10 bases, there was a span of 12 bases. This CDR3 contains 12 residues. Germline V gene sequence: CDR1 SGHRS, CDR2 YFSETQ. The CDR3 nucleotides read TGCGCCAGCAGCCTACTAGTTAACGAGCAGTTCTTC. Its protein product is CASSLLVNEQFF.

This chain uses TRBV5-1 with TRBJ2-7; TRBD2 is a possible D gene (5 bases). CDR3 length: 14 residues. The V gene's germline CDR1 is SGHRS and CDR2 YFSETQ. With 5 bases removed from V and 6 bases from J, the gap between germline ends came to 18 bases. CDR3: CASRLPLAGGEQYF. CDR3 nucleotides: TGCGCCAGCAGATTGCCCCTAGCCGGAGGCGAGCAGTACTTC. Full variable domain (missing parts from reference TRBV5-1 and TRBJ2-7): KAGVTQTPRYLIKTRGQQVTLSCSPISGHRSVSWYQQTPGQGLQFLFEYFSETQRNKGNFPGRFSGRQFSNSRSEMNVSTLELGDSALYLCASRLPLAGGEQYFGPGTRLTVT.

This sequence joins TRBV5-6 and TRBJ2-7; D unresolved. The V gene lost 4 bases and the J gene lost 0 bases, with 17 bases spanning the gap. There are 16 residues in the CDR3. Germline V gene data show CDR1 as SGHDT and CDR2 as YYEEEE. The CDR3 nucleotides are TGTGCCAGCAGCAGCCTTCAAACTCCGAGCTCCTACGAGCAGTACTTC. Translating it yields CASSSLQTPSSYEQYF.

V usage is TRBV6-5 and J usage is TRBJ2-7, with 7 positions matching TRBD1. V lost 4 bases, J lost 6 bases, and 6 bases stayed unmatched. Germline values: CDR1 MNHEY, CDR2 SVGAGI. This CDR3 comprises 13 residues. CDR3 sequence (DNA): TGTGCCAGCAGTTTTGACAGGGCAGGCGAGCAGTACTTC. This codes for CASSFDRAGEQYF.